This T cell receptor (beta chain) comes out of a study of blood T cell repertoires in COVID-19. Germline V gene sequence: CDR1 MGHRA, CDR2 YSYEKL. This CDR3 has 19 amino acids. V was shortened by 1 base and J by 5 bases, with 23 bases between the two germline ends. As processed by the authors: Amplification of reference gene primers was used by the study to estimate nucleated cell counts. Here immunoSEQ multiplex PCR was the method, and the copy in TCRdb shows in-frame clones only, minus some. V, J and clone size derive from that table, while D and trimming were established from the DNA sequence. This table has 15,000 to 20,000 clones, 80% to 90% appearing once.

The gene calls are TRBV4-1 and TRBJ1-4; weak D call: TRBD1 (5 bases). Sequences were obtained from peripheral blood. The receptor was derived from a human donor in a cohort sampled during active COVID-19. For the CDR3, the DNA is TGCGCCAGCAGCCAAGTCGGGGGGAGGGCGAGGGTGGGGAATGAAAAACTGTTTTTT. Translating gives CASSQVGGRARVGNEKLFF.